The 9 T cell receptor beta chains given below trace back to one sample, sequenced in a study of blood T cell repertoires in COVID-19. Sequencing was performed with immunoSEQ multiplex PCR; in TCRdb, only in-frame clones are kept and a portion is missing. In the table there are under 150,000 clones, about 85% of which are singletons. The source material was peripheral blood. Receptors originate from a woman in her 40s with active or convalescent COVID-19.

This clone was seen only a few times. The chain uses TRBV6-5 and TRBJ1-5, with TRBD1 matching over 7 bases. This CDR3 contains 14 residues. V was pared by 6 bases and J by 10 bases, with 12 bases of the junction left unmatched. Germline V gene data show CDR1 as MNHEY and CDR2 as SVGAGI. CDR3 DNA: TGTGCCAGCAGGACCGGGACAGATATGCGTCCCCAGCATTTT. Encoded protein: CASRTGTDMRPQHF.

Here the CDR3 reads CASSIGTSGDAGGNIQYF. The DNA for the CDR3 is TGTGCCAGTAGTATAGGAACTAGCGGGGATGCAGGGGGAAACATTCAGTACTTC. The chain has TRBV19 and TRBJ2-4; 10 nucleotides match TRBD2. Germline V gives CDR1 LNHDA, CDR2 SQIVND (reference sequence). V lost 1 base, J lost 6 bases, and 12 bases stayed unmatched. The CDR3 is 18 residues long.

The V call is TRBV28, the J call TRBJ2-6; D is ambiguous. The CDR3 loop spans 15 amino acids. Germline lookup yields CDR1 MDHEN and CDR2 SYDVKM. V was cut by 1 base and J by 1 base, with 5 bases left in between. CDR3 in amino acids: CASSLFVSGANVLTF. In nucleotides, the CDR3 is TGTGCCAGCAGTTTATTCGTATCTGGGGCCAACGTCCTGACTTTC.

In its sample, this clone was seen a few times. This chain links TRBV5-1 with TRBJ1-1, with TRBD1 identical over 12 bases. Trimming cost V 4 bases and J 1 base; bases outside gene matches: 2. Germline lookup yields CDR1 SGHRS and CDR2 YFSETQ. The CDR3 consists of 15 residues. The CDR3 is CASSGTGGSNTEAFF. The CDR3, as DNA: TGCGCCAGCAGCGGGACAGGGGGCTCGAACACTGAAGCTTTCTTT.

The rearrangement joins TRBV6-2 or TRBV6-3 to TRBJ1-1; 7 positions match TRBD1. The junction had 2 bases not matched to a gene; V was cut back by 3 bases and J by 7 bases. From germline, CDR1 is MNHEY and CDR2 SVGEGT. The CDR3 loop spans 12 amino acids. The CDR3 is CASSYNRGEAFF. DNA for the CDR3: TGTGCCAGCAGTTATAACAGGGGTGAAGCTTTCTTT.

Here the CDR3 DNA reads TGTGCCAGTACCATGGGGATGCAGCGGGGGGGCCTGTTAATAGCCGGGGAGCTGTTTTTT. The encoded protein is CASTMGMQRGGLLIAGELFF. V is TRBV19 and J is TRBJ2-2; 10 bases are shared with TRBD2. V shed 7 bases and J 6 bases; nucleotides not matched to a gene: 23. The CDR3 consists of 20 residues. Germline loops: CDR1 LNHDA, CDR2 SQIVND (reference sequence).

The chain links TRBV12-3 or TRBV12-4 to TRBJ1-1; D gene unclear. With 3 bases removed from V and 11 bases from J, the gap between germline ends came to 13 bases. The CDR3 is made up of 12 amino acids. CDR3 sequence reads: CASSFFDGVAFF. Written as DNA, the CDR3 is TGTGCCAGCAGTTTCTTTGACGGGGTGGCTTTCTTT.

The V and J genes are TRBV10-3 and TRBJ1-4; D is ambiguous. This CDR3 has 14 amino acids. CDR1 and CDR2 (germline): ENHRY, SYGVKD. Trimming took 8 bases from V and 4 from J, leaving 14 bases between them. CDR3 sequence: CAIPEIPLNEKLFF. DNA for the CDR3: TGTGCCATCCCCGAGATCCCCCTTAATGAAAAACTGTTTTTT.

This clone showed up just a few times. The rearrangement links TRBV12-3 or TRBV12-4 to TRBJ1-5; TRBD1 matches 7 bases. Germline trimming cut 7 bases from V and 4 bases from J; bases unmatched to any gene: 4. This CDR3 region has 13 residues. CDR3 protein: CASTEQGNQPQHF. The CDR3 bases are TGTGCCAGCACCGAACAGGGGAATCAGCCCCAGCATTTT.